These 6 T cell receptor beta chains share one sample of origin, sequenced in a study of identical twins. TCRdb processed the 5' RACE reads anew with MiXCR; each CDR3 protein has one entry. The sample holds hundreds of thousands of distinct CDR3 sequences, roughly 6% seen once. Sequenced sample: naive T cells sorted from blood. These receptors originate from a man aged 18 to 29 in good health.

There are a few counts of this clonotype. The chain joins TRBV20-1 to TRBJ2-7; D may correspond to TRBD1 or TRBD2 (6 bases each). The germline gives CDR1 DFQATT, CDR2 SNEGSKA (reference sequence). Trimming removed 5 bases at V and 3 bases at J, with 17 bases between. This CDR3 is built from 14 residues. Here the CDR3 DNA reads TGCAGTGCTTCTGATAGCGGAGGGGGCTACGAGCAGTACTTC. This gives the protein CSASDSGGGYEQYF.

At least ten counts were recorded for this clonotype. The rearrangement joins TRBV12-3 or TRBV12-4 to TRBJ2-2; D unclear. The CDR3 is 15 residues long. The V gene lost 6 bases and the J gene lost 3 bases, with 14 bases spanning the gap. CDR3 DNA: TGTGCCAGCAGCAGGAACCTTCGAGACACCGGGGAGCTGTTTTTT. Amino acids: CASSRNLRDTGELFF.

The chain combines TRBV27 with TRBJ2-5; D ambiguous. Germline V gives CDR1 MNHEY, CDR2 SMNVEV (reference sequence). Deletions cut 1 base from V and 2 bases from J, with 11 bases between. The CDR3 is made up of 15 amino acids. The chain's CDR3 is CASSLYTTTQETQYF. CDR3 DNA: TGTGCCAGCAGTTTATATACGACGACACAAGAGACCCAGTACTTC.

The CDR3 spells CASSQSGRGRTYEQYF. The CDR3 nucleotides read TGCGCCAGCAGTCAATCGGGAAGGGGACGGACCTACGAGCAGTACTTC. The gene calls are TRBV23-1 and TRBJ2-7; tentatively, D is TRBD1 or TRBD2 (5 bases each). TRBV23-1 is an open reading frame whose function is uncertain. Trimming took 0 bases from V and 2 from J, leaving 14 bases between them. CDR3 length: 16 amino acids.

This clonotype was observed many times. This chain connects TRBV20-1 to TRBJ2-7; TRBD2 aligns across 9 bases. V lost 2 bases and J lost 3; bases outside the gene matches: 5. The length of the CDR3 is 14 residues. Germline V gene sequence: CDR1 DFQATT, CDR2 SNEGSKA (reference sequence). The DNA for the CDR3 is TGCAGTGCTAGATCCAGCGGGAGGTTCTACGAGCAGTACTTC. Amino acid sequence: CSARSSGRFYEQYF.

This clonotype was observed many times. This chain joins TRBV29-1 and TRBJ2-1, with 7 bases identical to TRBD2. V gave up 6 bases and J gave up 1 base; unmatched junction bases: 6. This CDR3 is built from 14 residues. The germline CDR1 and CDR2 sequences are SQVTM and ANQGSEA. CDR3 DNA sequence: TGCAGCGTCGAGGGAGGGGAATCCTACAATGAGCAGTTCTTC. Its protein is CSVEGGESYNEQFF.